Shown below are 16 T cell receptor beta chains from a single sample sequenced in a study of Ad26.COV2.S vaccination and SARS-CoV-2 variants (dated by TCRdb to about 2021). The sample's treatment or condition, from its label and the paper: about 20 received Ad26.COV2.S at low or high dose, single or two shots; 5 received placebo; per-sample allocation not given. For vaccine and placebo recipients, the sequenced repertoires came from samples collected on day 63 after the first injection. Preparation of the library involved the immunoSEQ multiplex PCR assay. TCRdb holds this immuneACCESS table with in-frame rearrangements only. Some clones are missing; in checked studies, unresolved V genes explain under half, and the rest has no known cause. Present in this sample are 250,000 to 300,000 clones, around 87% of which were seen just once. The top ten constitute about 3.1% of the sample. The sequencing here drew on peripheral blood, taken in a trial of Ad26.COV2.S vaccine versus placebo. The source is a person between 18 and 65 years old who received the Ad26.COV2.S COVID-19 vaccine or a placebo.

This clone has just one count. The CDR3 is CASSRSTGARGEQYF. The CDR3 region has the DNA TGTGCCAGCTCTCGCTCGACAGGGGCACGCGGCGAGCAGTACTTC. The chain couples TRBV18 to TRBJ2-7; 8 bases fit TRBD1. This CDR3 has 15 residues. Germline-derived CDR1 and CDR2 are KGHSH and LQKENI. J was trimmed by 6 bases and V by 6 bases; bases with no gene match: 13.

The chain links TRBV4-1 to TRBJ2-2; 13 bases match TRBD2. Germline V gives CDR1 MGHRA, CDR2 YSYEKL. This CDR3 region has 17 residues. V dropped 5 bases and J dropped 4; count of bases not matched to a gene: 7. As DNA, the CDR3 is TGCGCCAGCAGCGCAAGGACTAGCGGGAGACCCACCGGGGAGCTGTTTTTT. It translates to CASSARTSGRPTGELFF.

The CDR3 protein is CASSYSGGWNGYTF. The CDR3 nucleotides are TGTGCCAGCAGTTACTCAGGGGGCTGGAATGGCTACACCTTC. This chain joins TRBV27 and TRBJ1-2; 8 bases align to TRBD1. This CDR3 is built from 14 residues. The germline CDR1 and CDR2 sequences are MNHEY and SMNVEV (reference sequence). Trimming removed 4 bases from V and 6 bases from J; junction bases left unmatched: 7.

The CDR3 region has the DNA TGTGCCAGTAGTTGGACAGGGGGTAGCAATCAGCCCCAGCATTTT. Amino acid sequence: CASSWTGGSNQPQHF. The chain carries TRBV19 and TRBJ1-5, with TRBD1 matching 10 bases. This CDR3 comprises 15 residues. In germline, CDR1 is LNHDA, CDR2 SQIVND (reference sequence). The V gene end was trimmed by 5 bases and the J gene end by 0 bases; junction bases not matched to a gene: 1.

The V call is TRBV29-1, the J call TRBJ1-4; D not resolved. V lost 5 bases to trimming and J lost 0 bases, with 10 bases between them. The CDR3 consists of 14 residues. Germline V gene data show CDR1 as SQVTM and CDR2 as ANQGSEA. The CDR3 bases are TGCAGCGTTTCCAGTCGGGCAACTAATGAAAAACTGTTTTTT. Amino acids: CSVSSRATNEKLFF.

The rearrangement joins TRBV9 to TRBJ1-4; TRBD1 matches at 8 bases. This CDR3 has 15 residues. Trimming at V came to 4 bases and at J to 5 bases, leaving 7 bases not matched to a gene. CDR1 and CDR2 (germline): SGDLS, YYNGEE. The CDR3: CASSYSQGANEKLFF. The CDR3 DNA reads TGTGCCAGCAGCTACTCGCAGGGGGCGAATGAAAAACTGTTTTTT.

This clone was counted a single time. The CDR3 protein is CASSELRSSYGYTF. The DNA of the CDR3 is TGTGCCAGCAGTGAGCTTAGGAGCAGCTATGGCTACACCTTC. The chain links TRBV2 to TRBJ1-2; D remains unclear. With 3 bases removed from V and 4 bases from J, the gap between germline ends came to 12 bases. The CDR3 length is 14 residues. The germline gives CDR1 SNHLY, CDR2 FYNNEI.

The chain recombines TRBV27 with TRBJ1-6; tentative D call: TRBD1 (6 bases). The CDR3 consists of 17 residues. V lost 4 bases to trimming and J lost 3 bases, with 16 bases between them. Germline loops: CDR1 MNHEY, CDR2 SMNVEV (reference sequence). This CDR3 reads CASSSRRTALYNSPLHF. The DNA for the CDR3 is TGTGCCAGCAGTTCTAGGAGGACAGCCCTCTATAATTCACCCCTCCACTTT.

This chain joins TRBV19 and TRBJ1-2, with 9 bases fitting TRBD1. Looked up from germline, CDR1 is LNHDA and CDR2 is SQIVND (reference sequence). The CDR3 length is 16 residues. J gave up 6 bases and V 3 bases, and 11 bases lay outside the gene matches. The CDR3 DNA is TGTGCCAGTAGTATCCCGACAGGGGGACGAAGTCATGGCTACACCTTC. Its translation: CASSIPTGGRSHGYTF.

This chain uses TRBV7-8 with TRBJ2-1; the match to TRBD2 covers 7 bases. J gave up 4 bases and V 1 base, and 7 bases lay outside the gene matches. This CDR3 contains 16 residues. Germline V gene lookup returns CDR1 SGHVS and CDR2 FQNEAQ. This CDR3 is CASSLGFGGGYNEQFF. The CDR3 region has the DNA TGTGCCAGCAGCTTAGGATTTGGGGGGGGTTACAATGAGCAGTTCTTC.

The chain links TRBV6-1 to TRBJ2-7; D gene uncertain. Trimming stripped 2 bases from V and 2 bases from J, with 7 bases between. Germline lookup yields CDR1 MNHNS and CDR2 SASEGT. The CDR3 is 13 amino acids. The CDR3 protein is CASSEPVPYEQYF. CDR3 nucleotides: TGTGCCAGCAGTGAACCGGTTCCCTACGAGCAGTACTTC.

The V gene is TRBV28, the J gene TRBJ1-1; 8 positions agree with TRBD1. The germline CDR1 and CDR2 sequences are MDHEN and SYDVKM. V dropped 6 bases and J dropped 8; count of bases not matched to a gene: 11. This CDR3 has 14 residues. In DNA, the CDR3 is TGTGCCAGCAGGACTCCAGGGGGCATGAGAGAAGCTTTCTTT. It is translated as CASRTPGGMREAFF.

The chain combines TRBV19 with TRBJ2-3, with D tentatively TRBD2 (5 bases). V gave up 9 bases and J gave up 10 bases, with 23 bases separating them. Germline values: CDR1 LNHDA, CDR2 SQIVND (reference sequence). The CDR3 extends over 14 amino acids. The CDR3 nucleotides read TGTGCCAGCCAGTTTGTGTCGGCGGACGGGGCGCAGTATTTT. Encoded protein: CASQFVSADGAQYF.

V usage is TRBV18 and J usage is TRBJ2-5; D unclear. Germline V gene sequence: CDR1 KGHSH, CDR2 LQKENI. V lost 0 bases and J lost 4, with 6 bases in between. The CDR3 length is 13 residues. The CDR3 DNA sequence: TGTGCCAGCTCACCACCACCCGGAGAGACCCAGTACTTC. This codes for CASSPPPGETQYF.

The CDR3 is CASSPTSGGASYNEQFF. The CDR3 region has the DNA TGTGCCAGCTCACCAACTAGCGGGGGGGCGTCCTACAATGAGCAGTTCTTC. The V and J genes are TRBV18 and TRBJ2-1, with TRBD2 identical over 13 bases. The CDR3 consists of 17 residues. V was pared by 2 bases and J by 1 base, with 2 bases of the junction left unmatched. Germline V gene data show CDR1 as KGHSH and CDR2 as LQKENI.

V gene TRBV5-1 combines with J gene TRBJ2-1; TRBD2 agrees at 9 bases. The junction had 7 bases not matched to a gene; V was cut back by 3 bases and J by 3 bases. CDR3 size: 16 residues. Germline CDR1 reads SGHRS; CDR2 reads YFSETQ. This CDR3 is CASSSLEAGGYNEQFF. The CDR3 nucleotides are TGCGCCAGCAGCTCCCTTGAAGCGGGAGGCTACAATGAGCAGTTCTTC.